The 4 T cell receptor beta chains below were found in one sample sequenced in a study of beta chain features in type 1 diabetes. Expressed TCRB transcripts were sequenced because the entire RNA isolate underwent reverse transcription. Generated by immunoSEQ multiplex PCR, the TCRdb table keeps only in-frame clones and is missing some. This repertoire shows about 350,000 clones, about 20% found once; its top ten account for 0.044%. Sequencing input: naive CD4+ T cells from blood. Every receptor here comes from a woman aged 18-30 years in good health.

The rearrangement joins TRBV5-6 to TRBJ2-1, with 14 bases identical to TRBD2. The CDR3 is 17 amino acids. Germline lookup yields CDR1 SGHDT and CDR2 YYEEEE. V was clipped by 0 bases and J by 2 bases; unmatched bases: 1. CDR3 region: CASSLETSGGAYNEQFF. DNA for the CDR3: TGTGCCAGCAGCTTGGAGACTAGCGGGGGGGCCTACAATGAGCAGTTCTTC.

The chain is built from TRBV4-1 and TRBJ2-3; 11 bases align to TRBD2. This CDR3 contains 16 residues. Per germline, CDR1 MGHRA and CDR2 YSYEKL. V gave up 4 bases and J gave up 2 bases; unmatched junction bases: 5. The CDR3 is CASSRLAGGNTDTQYF. The CDR3 nucleotides read TGCGCCAGCAGCCGATTAGCGGGAGGGAACACAGATACGCAGTATTTT.

V usage is TRBV12-5 and J usage is TRBJ2-7; D gene ambiguous. CDR1 is LGHNT and CDR2 is FRNRAP in the germline V gene. The V end was cut by 6 bases, the J end by 3 bases, with 6 bases between. This CDR3 region has 11 residues. CDR3 sequence reads: CASGSYYEQYF. Written as DNA, the CDR3 is TGTGCTAGTGGCTCGTACTACGAGCAGTACTTC. Supplemented by reference TRBV12-5 and TRBJ2-7, the full variable domain reads DARVTQTPRHKVTEMGQEVTMRCQPILGHNTVFWYRQTMMQGLELLAYFRNRAPLDDSGMPKDRFSAEMPDATLATLKIQPSEPRDSAVYFCASGSYYEQYFGPGTRLTVT.

There are a few counts of this clone. V usage is TRBV2 and J usage is TRBJ2-5; D possibly corresponds to TRBD1 (6 bases). The CDR3 loop spans 12 amino acids. CDR1 is SNHLY and CDR2 is FYNNEI in the germline V gene. V shed 8 bases and J shed 5 bases, with 12 bases lying between them. CDR3 in amino acids: CASVTGYETQYF. In nucleotides, the CDR3 is TGTGCCAGCGTAACAGGGTACGAGACCCAGTACTTC.